This is a list of T cell receptor beta chains from one sample in a study of T cells in Graves' hyperthyroidism and ophthalmopathy. TCRdb recomputed calls from the multiplex PCR reads with MiXCR, one row per CDR3 protein. The sample has 550,000 to 650,000 distinct CDR3 sequences, around 14% seen once. The sequenced sample consisted of blood. All receptors come from a woman in her twenties or thirties with Graves' hyperthyroidism that later progressed to Graves' ophthalmopathy. The CDR3 runs from the conserved cysteine through the conserved F or W. Fields, in order: D gene, J gene, V gene, clone size, CDR3 length, CDR3 DNA, CDR3 protein. A D gene is named only where the DNA matches it firmly. Rows give clone size only sometimes, using once, few, many, or a class for an expanded clone.

NA,TRBJ2-3,TRBV5-1,many,14,TGCGCCAGCAGAACTAGAACTAGCACAGATACGCAGTATTTT,CASRTRTSTDTQYF
TRBD2,TRBJ2-1,TRBV5-6,NA,15,TGTGCCAGCAGCTGGACTAGCGGGGGGCGACGTGAGCAGTTCTTC,CASSWTSGGRREQFF
NA,TRBJ1-2,TRBV28,many,16,TGTGCCAGCAGTTTCCGGACAGACACATCCAACTATGGCTACACCTTC,CASSFRTDTSNYGYTF
NA,TRBJ2-1,TRBV5-8,NA,16,TGTGCCAGCAGCTCCGGGACTGTTAACACGTACAATGAGCAGTTCTTC,CASSSGTVNTYNEQFF
NA,TRBJ2-7,TRBV29-1,many,12,TGCAGCGTTGAAACTACCCCCTACGAGCAGTACTTC,CSVETTPYEQYF
TRBD1,TRBJ2-1,TRBV9,few,14,TGTGCCAGCAGCGTAGGGCAGGGGGACAATGAGCAGTTCTTC,CASSVGQGDNEQFF
TRBD1,TRBJ1-5,TRBV4-3,NA,14,TGCGCCAGCAGCCCGGACAGGGTTGGTCAGCCCCAGCATTTT,CASSPDRVGQPQHF
NA,TRBJ1-6,TRBV28,few,13,TGTGCCAGCAGTCAACCCAATAATTCACCCCTCCACTTT,CASSQPNNSPLHF
TRBD2,TRBJ2-7,TRBV9,many,15,TGTGCCAGCAGCGCCCGTAGCGGGAGAGAGGCCGAGCAGTACTTC,CASSARSGREAEQYF
NA,TRBJ2-3,TRBV12-3/TRBV12-4,many,12,TGTGCCACCGCGACAGGAACAGATACGCAGTATTTT,CATATGTDTQYF
NA,TRBJ2-5,TRBV4-2,many,16,TGTGCCAGCAGCCAAGAAGCGGCAGGACCCCAAGAGACCCAGTACTTC,CASSQEAAGPQETQYF
TRBD2,TRBJ2-2,TRBV4-3,few,18,TGCGCCAGCAGCCAAGATTCGACTAGCGGGAGAGGAACCGGGGAGCTGTTTTTT,CASSQDSTSGRGTGELFF
NA,TRBJ2-1,TRBV7-6,NA,13,TGTGCCAGCAGCTCAATTTACAGCAATGAGCAGTTCTTC,CASSSIYSNEQFF
NA,TRBJ1-1,TRBV19,many,13,TGTGCCAGTAGTAGGGAACGGGGTACTGAAGCTTTCTTT,CASSRERGTEAFF
NA,TRBJ1-2,TRBV4-3,NA,16,TGCGCCAGCAGCCAAGAAAGGCACAGGGCCAACTATGGCTACACCTTC,CASSQERHRANYGYTF
NA,TRBJ2-2,TRBV29-1,few,14,TGCAGCGTTGATGGTAGCGGTGGCACCGGGGAGCTGTTTTTT,CSVDGSGGTGELFF
TRBD2,TRBJ2-2,TRBV19,many,17,TGTGCCAGTAGTTCCACTAGCGGGAGACTAGACACCGGGGAGCTGTTTTTT,CASSSTSGRLDTGELFF
NA,TRBJ1-4,TRBV28,many,15,TGTGCCAGCGGAATGAACGGTGCCTTTAATGAAAAACTGTTTTTT,CASGMNGAFNEKLFF
NA,TRBJ2-7,TRBV6-6,many,15,TGTGCCAGCAGTTACTCCCCCTGGGGCTCCTACGAGCAGTACTTC,CASSYSPWGSYEQYF
NA,TRBJ2-5,TRBV28,many,17,TGTGCCAGCAGTTCGTCCCTTTTCCGGGGGAACCAAGAGACCCAGTACTTC,CASSSSLFRGNQETQYF
TRBD2,TRBJ2-2,TRBV7-6,few,16,TGTGCCAGCAGCCATCGACTAGCGGATACCACCGGGGAGCTGTTTTTT,CASSHRLADTTGELFF
NA,TRBJ1-5,TRBV6-1,few,10,TGTGCCAGCAGTCGGCAGCCCCAGCATTTT,CASSRQPQHF
NA,TRBJ2-1,TRBV11-2,NA,14,TGTGCCAGCAGCTTAGATCGCGTAGCAGGTGAGCAGTTCTTC,CASSLDRVAGEQFF
NA,TRBJ2-7,TRBV27,many,14,TGTGCCAGCAGGGGTTTAAGGGGTAGGAACGAGCAGTACTTC,CASRGLRGRNEQYF
NA,TRBJ2-2,TRBV11-1,many,14,TGTGCCAGCAAAACAGGGTCCGACACCGGGGAGCTGTTTTTT,CASKTGSDTGELFF
NA,TRBJ1-6,TRBV12-3/TRBV12-4,NA,16,TGTGCCAGCAGTTCCCCGGGGGGCTCCTATAATTCACCCCTCCACTTT,CASSSPGGSYNSPLHF
NA,TRBJ1-1,TRBV5-1,few,15,TGCGCCAGCAGCTTGGGTTTAGCCTTAGACACTGAAGCTTTCTTT,CASSLGLALDTEAFF
TRBD2,TRBJ2-5,TRBV7-9,NA,18,TGTGCCAGCAGTATCAGAACTAGCGGGAGGGCCTCGGGGGAGACCCAGTACTTC,CASSIRTSGRASGETQYF
NA,TRBJ2-7,TRBV27,many,13,TGTGCCAGCAGTTTATCAGGGAACTACGAGCAGTACTTC,CASSLSGNYEQYF
NA,TRBJ2-7,TRBV30,many,13,TGTGCCTGGGGGGGACGGGTTTTGTACGAGCAGTACTTC,CAWGGRVLYEQYF
NA,TRBJ1-2,TRBV4-2,many,15,TGTGCCAGCAGCCAAGAATCGGCAGGGAGCTATGGCTACACCTTC,CASSQESAGSYGYTF
TRBD1,TRBJ2-2,TRBV6-2/TRBV6-3,many,18,TGTGCCGGCTCCGGGACAGGAGTCTTTTACGCGAACACCGGGGAGCTGTTTTTT,CAGSGTGVFYANTGELFF
TRBD1,TRBJ1-2,TRBV6-6,many,15,TGTGCCAGCAGTTACTCGACAGGGCCGTACTATGGCTACACCTTC,CASSYSTGPYYGYTF
TRBD1,TRBJ2-1,TRBV2,many,15,TGTGCCAGCAGTGGATCGACAGGGGGCTGGAATGAGCAGTTCTTC,CASSGSTGGWNEQFF
TRBD1,TRBJ1-1,TRBV20-1,NA,13,TGCAGTGCCGCCTCGACAGGGTTCACTGAAGTTTTCTTT,CSAASTGFTEVFF
TRBD2,TRBJ2-3,TRBV6-1,few,16,TGTGCCAGCAGTGAAGAGGGCGGGAGATACACAGATACGCAGTATTTT,CASSEEGGRYTDTQYF
NA,TRBJ2-7,TRBV9,many,14,TGTGCCAGCAGCCCTCGAGTCATCGACTACGAGCAGTACTTC,CASSPRVIDYEQYF